This entry lists 16 T cell receptor beta chains sequenced from one sample in a study of blood T cell repertoires in COVID-19. The data were produced by immunoSEQ multiplex PCR, yet TCRdb's version contains in-frame clones alone and is incomplete. The sample lists under 150,000 clones; around 89% were seen once. The sample was peripheral blood. All receptors derive from a human donor in a cohort sampled during active COVID-19.

This rearrangement joins TRBV6-5 to TRBJ1-2; maybe TRBD1 (5 bases). The germline V gene has CDR1 MNHEY and CDR2 SVGAGI. V lost 8 bases to trimming and J lost 5 bases, with 15 bases between them. The length of the CDR3 is 13 residues. The CDR3 coding sequence is TGTGCCAGCGGACACCGCAAGGGGTATGGCTACACCTTC. Translating gives CASGHRKGYGYTF.

There are a few counts of this clone. The rearrangement uses TRBV7-9 and TRBJ1-6; D unresolved. CDR1 is SEHNR and CDR2 is FQNEAQ in the germline V gene (reference sequence). This CDR3 has 14 residues. V gave up 5 bases and J gave up 4 bases, with 9 bases separating them. CDR3: CASSQRGYNSPLHF. The CDR3 DNA reads TGTGCCAGCAGCCAACGAGGGTATAATTCACCCCTCCACTTT.

The J gene is TRBJ1-1, the V gene TRBV2; the match to TRBD1 covers 7 bases. The CDR3 consists of 14 residues. V lost 2 bases, J lost 5 bases, and 5 bases stayed unmatched. In germline, CDR1 is SNHLY, CDR2 FYNNEI. The CDR3 region is CASSEYRGDTEAFF. Here the CDR3 DNA reads TGTGCCAGCAGTGAATACAGGGGAGATACTGAAGCTTTCTTT.

The chain has TRBV5-1 and TRBJ2-1; possible D gene TRBD2, 6 bases. The V end lost 0 bases, the J end lost 5 bases, and 15 bases lay between the germline ends. Germline V gives CDR1 SGHRS, CDR2 YFSETQ. There are 16 residues in the CDR3. CDR3 in DNA: TGCGCCAGCAGCTTGGTTTCTAGCGTCCGTGACAATGAGCAGTTCTTC. It codes for CASSLVSSVRDNEQFF.

This rearrangement joins TRBV28 to TRBJ2-5, with D perhaps TRBD1 (7 bases). This CDR3 has 13 amino acids. Trimming stripped 10 bases from V and 5 bases from J, with 17 bases between. Germline V gives CDR1 MDHEN, CDR2 SYDVKM. The CDR3 reads CATRGGGLETQYF. The CDR3 coding sequence is TGTGCCACCCGAGGAGGGGGCCTTGAGACCCAGTACTTC.

The chain carries TRBV28 and TRBJ1-1, with D maybe TRBD1 (5 bases). The germline CDR1 and CDR2 sequences are MDHEN and SYDVKM. This CDR3 comprises 14 residues. V gave up 3 bases and J gave up 5 bases, with 13 bases separating them. The CDR3 DNA follows: TGTGCCAGCAGTTTTTCGGGGGGTCGAACTGAAGCTTTCTTT. Translating gives CASSFSGGRTEAFF.

This rearrangement joins TRBV5-5 to TRBJ2-5; 7 bases are shared with TRBD1. Germline values: CDR1 SGHKS, CDR2 YYEKEE (reference sequence). Trimming cost V 3 bases and J 2 bases; bases outside gene matches: 4. The CDR3 length is 14 residues. CDR3 amino acids: CASSSTGPQETQYF. The CDR3 DNA sequence: TGTGCCAGCAGCTCGACAGGGCCGCAAGAGACCCAGTACTTC.

The CDR3 reads CASSQGPQETQYF. The CDR3 DNA sequence: TGTGCCAGCAGCCAGGGGCCCCAAGAGACCCAGTACTTC. The V and J genes are TRBV11-3 and TRBJ2-5, with a weak D call TRBD1 (6 bases). The CDR3 spans 13 residues. Trimming pared 5 bases from V and 1 base from J, leaving 8 bases between. The germline V gene has CDR1 SGHNT and CDR2 YENEEA. The variable domain in full, completed from reference TRBV11-3 and TRBJ2-5, reads EAGVVQSPRYKIIEKKQPVAFWCNPISGHNTLYWYLQNLGQGPELLIRYENEEAVDDSQLPKDRFSAERLKGVDSTLKIQPAELGDSAVYLCASSQGPQETQYFGPGTRLLVL.

The J gene is TRBJ2-1, the V gene TRBV28; 9 bases match TRBD2. This CDR3 is built from 16 residues. Germline V gives CDR1 MDHEN, CDR2 SYDVKM. V shed 8 bases, J shed 2 bases, and the junction held 10 bases outside the gene matches. CDR3 sequence reads: CASGDLAGGPYNEQFF. In DNA, the CDR3 is TGTGCCAGCGGTGACCTGGCGGGAGGGCCCTACAATGAGCAGTTCTTC.

This chain connects TRBV5-1 to TRBJ2-2; 7 positions match TRBD1. This CDR3 region has 17 residues. The ends lost 1 base at V and 6 bases at J; junction bases unmatched: 12. The V gene's germline CDR1 is SGHRS and CDR2 YFSETQ. CDR3 sequence (DNA): TGCGCCAGCAGCTTGCGCCAGACAGGGAATAGTCCCGGGGAGCTGTTTTTT. Its protein is CASSLRQTGNSPGELFF.

This chain joins TRBV3-1 (or the pseudogene TRBV3-2) and TRBJ1-3, with 7 bases fitting TRBD1. Germline V lookup: CDR1 LGHDT, CDR2 YNNKEL (reference sequence). V gave up 1 base and J gave up 4 bases; unmatched junction bases: 4. The CDR3 sequence is 15 residues long. Here the CDR3 reads CASSQVTGSGNTIYF. The CDR3 nucleotides are TGTGCCAGCAGCCAAGTGACAGGGTCGGGAAACACCATATATTTT.

This chain connects TRBV19 to TRBJ1-2; no reliable D call. CDR1 and CDR2 from the germline V gene are LNHDA and SQIVND (reference sequence). The CDR3 consists of 13 residues. Trimming took 4 bases from V and 4 from J, leaving 10 bases between them. The CDR3 nucleotides read TGTGCCAGTAGTAGAGACGGGATCTATGGCTACACCTTC. Amino acids: CASSRDGIYGYTF.

This chain connects TRBV27 to TRBJ2-3, with D possibly matching TRBD1 (5 bases). CDR1 and CDR2 from the germline V gene are MNHEY and SMNVEV (reference sequence). The CDR3 covers 16 residues. Trimming removed 2 bases at V and 0 bases at J, with 12 bases between. CDR3 DNA sequence: TGTGCCAGCAGTTTAAGTCTTAGGGGTAGCACAGATACGCAGTATTTT. Translated, it gives CASSLSLRGSTDTQYF.

The rearrangement links TRBV4-1 to TRBJ2-1; unclear D gene. Germline CDR1 and CDR2: MGHRA and YSYEKL. This CDR3 spans 13 amino acids. Trimming took 1 base from V and 6 from J, leaving 7 bases between them. The CDR3 bases are TGCGCCAGCAGCCAAGTGGCCCTCAATGAGCAGTTCTTC. Residues: CASSQVALNEQFF.

The V and J genes are TRBV6-5 and TRBJ2-7, with D perhaps TRBD1 (5 bases). This CDR3 contains 14 residues. Trimming left V 4 bases short and J 3 bases short, with 13 bases between. Per germline, CDR1 MNHEY and CDR2 SVGAGI. The CDR3 spells CASSFRADYYEQYF. The CDR3 DNA reads as TGTGCCAGCAGTTTCAGGGCAGATTACTACGAGCAGTACTTC.

This chain uses TRBV19 with TRBJ2-1, with D possibly matching TRBD2 (6 bases). Looked up from germline, CDR1 is LNHDA and CDR2 is SQIVND (reference sequence). This CDR3 comprises 14 residues. V gave up 8 bases and J gave up 7 bases, with 18 bases separating them. The CDR3 sequence is CASGSGVGSNEQFF. The CDR3 region has the DNA TGTGCCAGTGGATCGGGAGTAGGGTCGAATGAGCAGTTCTTC.